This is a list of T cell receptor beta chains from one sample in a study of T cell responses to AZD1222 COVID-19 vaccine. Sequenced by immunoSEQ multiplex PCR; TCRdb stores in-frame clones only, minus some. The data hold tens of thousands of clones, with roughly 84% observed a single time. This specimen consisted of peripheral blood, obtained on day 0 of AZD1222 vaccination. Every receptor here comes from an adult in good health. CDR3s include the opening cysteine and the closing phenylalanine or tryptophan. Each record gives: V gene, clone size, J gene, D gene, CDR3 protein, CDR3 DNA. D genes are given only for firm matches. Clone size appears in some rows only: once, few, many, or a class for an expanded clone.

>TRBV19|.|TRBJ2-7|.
CARIQYRGIYEQYF
TGTGCCAGGATACAATATCGAGGGATCTACGAGCAGTACTTC
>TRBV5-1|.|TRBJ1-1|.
CASSIAGGDTEAFF
TGCGCCAGCAGCATAGCGGGAGGGGACACTGAAGCTTTCTTT
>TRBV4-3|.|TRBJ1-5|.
CASSQDYIGHRSNQPQHF
TGCGCCAGCAGCCAAGACTATATAGGACACAGAAGCAATCAGCCCCAGCATTTT
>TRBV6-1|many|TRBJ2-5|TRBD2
CASSDRLAETQYF
TGTGCCAGCAGTGACCGACTAGCGGAGACCCAGTACTTC
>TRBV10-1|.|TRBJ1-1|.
CASRPERDPGGTEAFF
TGCGCCAGTAGACCAGAAAGGGACCCCGGGGGAACTGAAGCTTTCTTT
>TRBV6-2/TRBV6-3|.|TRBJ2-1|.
CASSTGNEQFF
TGTGCCAGCAGTACAGGGAATGAGCAGTTCTTC
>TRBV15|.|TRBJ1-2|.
CATSISRWILNYGYTF
TGTGCCACCAGCATATCAAGGTGGATACTTAACTATGGCTACACCTTC
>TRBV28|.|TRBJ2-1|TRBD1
CASTRDRDEQFF
TGTGCCAGCACCCGGGACAGGGATGAGCAGTTCTTC
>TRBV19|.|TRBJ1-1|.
CASSISGNTEAFF
TGTGCCAGTAGTATAAGCGGGAACACTGAAGCTTTCTTT
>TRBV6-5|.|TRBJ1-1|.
CASAQGRDTEAFF
TGTGCCAGCGCCCAGGGTAGGGACACTGAAGCTTTCTTT
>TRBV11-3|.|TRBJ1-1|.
CASSQGGRGTEAFF
TGTGCCAGCAGCCAAGGGGGGAGGGGTACTGAAGCTTTCTTT
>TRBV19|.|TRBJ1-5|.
CASSISWGALGQPQHF
TGTGCCAGTAGTATTAGTTGGGGGGCGCTTGGACAGCCCCAGCATTTT
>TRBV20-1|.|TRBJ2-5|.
CSDGTQETQYF
TGCAGCGACGGGACGCAAGAGACCCAGTACTTC
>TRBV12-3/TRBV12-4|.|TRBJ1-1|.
CASSFGVQTEAFF
TGTGCCAGCAGTTTTGGGGTGCAAACTGAAGCTTTCTTT
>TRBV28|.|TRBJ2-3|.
CASSLYATSSTDTQYF
TGTGCCAGCAGTTTATACGCTACTTCTAGCACAGATACGCAGTATTTT
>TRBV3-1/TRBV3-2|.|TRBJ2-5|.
CASSQDQSGQYQETQYF
TGTGCCAGCAGCCAAGATCAGAGCGGTCAGTACCAAGAGACCCAGTACTTC
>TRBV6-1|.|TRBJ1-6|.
CASSDYRNSPLHF
TGTGCCAGCAGTGATTATCGCAATTCACCCCTCCACTTT
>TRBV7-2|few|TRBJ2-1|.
CASSLLNGYNEQFF
TGTGCCAGCAGCTTATTGAACGGATACAATGAGCAGTTCTTC
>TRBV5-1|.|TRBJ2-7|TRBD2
CASETGTSGRGAYEQYF
TGCGCCAGCGAAACCGGGACTAGCGGGAGAGGAGCCTACGAGCAGTACTTC
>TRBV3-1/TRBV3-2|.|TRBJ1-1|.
CASSQGLGATEAFF
TGTGCCAGCAGCCAAGGGTTGGGGGCAACTGAAGCTTTCTTT
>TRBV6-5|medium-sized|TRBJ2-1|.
CAVAVRAPYNEQFF
TGTGCCGTCGCCGTCCGAGCTCCCTACAATGAGCAGTTCTTC
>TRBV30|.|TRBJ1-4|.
CAWSANFQLGEKLFF
TGTGCCTGGAGTGCCAACTTTCAGCTCGGTGAAAAACTGTTTTTT
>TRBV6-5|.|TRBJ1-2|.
CASSYQGLYGYTF
TGTGCCAGCAGTTATCAAGGACTCTATGGCTACACCTTC
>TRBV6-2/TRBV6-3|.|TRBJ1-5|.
CASSYLRPGQPQHF
TGTGCCAGCAGTTACCTCAGGCCGGGCCAGCCCCAGCATTTT
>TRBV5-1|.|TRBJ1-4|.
CASSRGDQATNEKLFF
TGCGCCAGCAGTAGGGGGGATCAAGCAACTAATGAAAAACTGTTTTTT
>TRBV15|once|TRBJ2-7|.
CATSKGLIDYEQYF
TGTGCCACCAGCAAGGGCCTTATTGATTACGAGCAGTACTTC
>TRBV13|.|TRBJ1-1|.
CASSLLSLNTEAFF
TGTGCCAGCAGCTTATTGTCCCTGAACACTGAAGCTTTCTTT
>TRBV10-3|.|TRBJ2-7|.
CAISGRADSYEQYF
TGTGCCATCAGTGGGCGGGCCGACTCCTACGAGCAGTACTTC
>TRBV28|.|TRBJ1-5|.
CASSFQGPQGPQHF
TGTGCCAGCAGTTTTCAGGGCCCCCAAGGGCCCCAGCATTTT
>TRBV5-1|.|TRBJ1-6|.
CASREDGWGSSYNSPLHF
TGCGCCAGCAGAGAAGACGGGTGGGGATCCTCCTATAATTCACCCCTCCACTTT
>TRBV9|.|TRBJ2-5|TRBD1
CASSVGDREQETQYF
TGTGCCAGCAGCGTAGGGGACAGGGAGCAAGAGACCCAGTACTTC
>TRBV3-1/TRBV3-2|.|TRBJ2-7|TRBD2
CASSHMGLANEQYF
TGTGCCAGCAGCCACATGGGACTAGCGAACGAGCAGTACTTC
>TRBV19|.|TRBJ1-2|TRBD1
CASTGQGPGGGYTF
TGTGCCAGTACGGGACAGGGACCAGGGGGCGGCTACACCTTC
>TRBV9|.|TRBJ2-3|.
CASSVVDTQYF
TGTGCCAGCAGCGTAGTTGATACGCAGTATTTT
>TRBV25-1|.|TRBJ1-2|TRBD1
CASSLRQGRNLHGYTF
TGTGCCAGCAGCCTGAGACAGGGACGAAACCTCCATGGCTACACCTTC
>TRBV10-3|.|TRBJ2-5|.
CAISNPGLQETQYF
TGTGCCATCAGCAACCCGGGACTTCAAGAGACCCAGTACTTC
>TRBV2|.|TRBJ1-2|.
CASSGVVRNYGYTF
TGTGCCAGCAGTGGGGTAGTCAGGAACTATGGCTACACCTTC
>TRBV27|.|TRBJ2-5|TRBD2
CASSPSPGGPQYF
TGTGCCAGCAGTCCCTCACCGGGGGGTCCCCAGTACTTC
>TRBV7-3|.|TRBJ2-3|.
CASSSTRTGGFSGGHTDTQYF
TGTGCCAGCAGCTCCACGAGGACAGGGGGCTTTAGCGGGGGGCACACAGATACGCAGTATTTT
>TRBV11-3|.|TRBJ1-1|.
CASSLVGGKTF
TGTGCCAGCAGCTTAGTGGGGGGGAAGACTTTT
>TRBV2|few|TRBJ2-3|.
CASSDPEADTQYF
TGTGCCAGCAGTGACCCGGAGGCAGATACGCAGTATTTT
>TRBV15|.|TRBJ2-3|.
CATSRDRSSSTDTQYF
TGTGCCACCAGCAGAGATAGGAGTTCTAGCACAGATACGCAGTATTTT
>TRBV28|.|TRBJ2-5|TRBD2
CASIVGGGSETQYF
TGTGCCAGCATTGTGGGGGGAGGGTCAGAGACCCAGTACTTC